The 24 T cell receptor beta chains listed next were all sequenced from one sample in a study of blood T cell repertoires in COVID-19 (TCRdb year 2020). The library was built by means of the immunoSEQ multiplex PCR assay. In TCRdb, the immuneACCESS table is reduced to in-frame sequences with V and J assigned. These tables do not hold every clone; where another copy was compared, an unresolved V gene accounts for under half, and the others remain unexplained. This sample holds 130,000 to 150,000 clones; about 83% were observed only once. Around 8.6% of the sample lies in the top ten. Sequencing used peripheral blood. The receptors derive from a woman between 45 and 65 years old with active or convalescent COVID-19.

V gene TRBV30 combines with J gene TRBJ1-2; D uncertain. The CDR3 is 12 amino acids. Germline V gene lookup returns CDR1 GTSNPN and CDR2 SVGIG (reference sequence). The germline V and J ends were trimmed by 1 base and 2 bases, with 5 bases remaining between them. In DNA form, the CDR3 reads TGTGCCTGGAGTGGGGAGAACTATGGCTACACCTTC. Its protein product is CAWSGENYGYTF.

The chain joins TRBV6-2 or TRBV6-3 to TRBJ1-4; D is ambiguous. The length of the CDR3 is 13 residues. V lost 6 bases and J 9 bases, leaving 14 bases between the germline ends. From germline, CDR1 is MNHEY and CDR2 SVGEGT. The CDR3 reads CASSIDKAQKLFF. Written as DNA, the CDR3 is TGTGCCAGCAGCATCGACAAAGCCCAAAAACTGTTTTTT.

The CDR3 DNA is TGTGCCACCAGCAGAGAGGGGCATGGGCGCTTCTACGAGCAGTACTTC. It is translated as CATSREGHGRFYEQYF. This rearrangement joins TRBV15 to TRBJ2-7; D might be TRBD1 (5 bases). The germline gives CDR1 LNHNV, CDR2 YYDKDF (reference sequence). The CDR3 is made up of 16 amino acids. With 0 bases removed from V and 3 bases from J, the gap between germline ends came to 15 bases.

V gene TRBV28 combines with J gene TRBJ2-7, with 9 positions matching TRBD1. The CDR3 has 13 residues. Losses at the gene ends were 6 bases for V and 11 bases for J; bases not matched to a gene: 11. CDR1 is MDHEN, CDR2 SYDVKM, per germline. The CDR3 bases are TGTGCCAGCAGCCCTGGGACAGGGATAAGGGAGTACTTC. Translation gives CASSPGTGIREYF. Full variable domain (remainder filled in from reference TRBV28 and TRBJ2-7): DVKVTQSSRYLVKRTGEKVFLECVQDMDHENMFWYRQDPGLGLRLIYFSYDVKMKEKGDIPEGYSVSREKKERFSLILESASTNQTSMYLCASSPGTGIREYFGPGTRLTVT.

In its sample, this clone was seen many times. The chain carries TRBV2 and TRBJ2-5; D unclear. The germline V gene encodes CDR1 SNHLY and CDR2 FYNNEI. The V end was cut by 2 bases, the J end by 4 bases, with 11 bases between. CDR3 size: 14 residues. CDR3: CASSENSMPETQYF. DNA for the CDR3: TGTGCCAGCAGTGAAAATAGTATGCCAGAGACCCAGTACTTC.

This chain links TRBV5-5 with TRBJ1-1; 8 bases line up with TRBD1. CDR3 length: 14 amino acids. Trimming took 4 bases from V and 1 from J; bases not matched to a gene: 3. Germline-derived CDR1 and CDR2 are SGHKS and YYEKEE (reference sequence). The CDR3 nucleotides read TGTGCCAGCAGCCTCGGGACAGGGAACACTGAAGCTTTCTTT. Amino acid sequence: CASSLGTGNTEAFF.

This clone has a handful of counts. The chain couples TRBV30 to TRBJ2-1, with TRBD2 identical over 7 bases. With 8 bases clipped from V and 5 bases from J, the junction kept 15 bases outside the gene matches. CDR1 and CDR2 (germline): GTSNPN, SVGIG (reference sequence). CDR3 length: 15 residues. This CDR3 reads CAHSGGRIAHNEQFF. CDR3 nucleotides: TGTGCCCACTCGGGGGGACGGATAGCACACAATGAGCAGTTCTTC.

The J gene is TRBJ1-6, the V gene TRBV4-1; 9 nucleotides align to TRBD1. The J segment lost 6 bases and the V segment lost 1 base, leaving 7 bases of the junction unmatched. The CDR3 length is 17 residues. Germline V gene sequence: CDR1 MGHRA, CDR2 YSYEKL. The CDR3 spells CASSQGTGDMRNSPLHF. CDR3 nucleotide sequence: TGCGCCAGCAGCCAAGGGACAGGGGACATGCGTAATTCACCCCTCCACTTT.

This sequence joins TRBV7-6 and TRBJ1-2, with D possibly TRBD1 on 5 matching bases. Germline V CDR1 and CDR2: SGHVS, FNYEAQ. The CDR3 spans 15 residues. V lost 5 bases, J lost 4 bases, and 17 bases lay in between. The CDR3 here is CASSDPGGAPYGYTF. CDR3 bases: TGTGCCAGCAGCGACCCTGGTGGGGCCCCCTATGGCTACACCTTC.

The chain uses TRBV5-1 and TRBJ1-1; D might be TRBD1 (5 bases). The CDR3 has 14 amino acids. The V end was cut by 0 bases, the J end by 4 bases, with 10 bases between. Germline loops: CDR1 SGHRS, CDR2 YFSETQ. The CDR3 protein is CASSLEVGRTEAFF. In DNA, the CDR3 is TGCGCCAGCAGCTTGGAGGTGGGGCGCACTGAAGCTTTCTTT. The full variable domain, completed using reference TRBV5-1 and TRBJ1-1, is KAGVTQTPRYLIKTRGQQVTLSCSPISGHRSVSWYQQTPGQGLQFLFEYFSETQRNKGNFPGRFSGRQFSNSRSEMNVSTLELGDSALYLCASSLEVGRTEAFFGQGTRLTVV.

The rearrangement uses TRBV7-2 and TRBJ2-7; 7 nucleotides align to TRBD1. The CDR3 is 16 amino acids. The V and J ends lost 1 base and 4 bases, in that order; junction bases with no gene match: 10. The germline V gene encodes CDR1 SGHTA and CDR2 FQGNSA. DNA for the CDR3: TGTGCCAGCAGCTTAGTATCAGGGGGAGTGGATTACGAGCAGTACTTC. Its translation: CASSLVSGGVDYEQYF.

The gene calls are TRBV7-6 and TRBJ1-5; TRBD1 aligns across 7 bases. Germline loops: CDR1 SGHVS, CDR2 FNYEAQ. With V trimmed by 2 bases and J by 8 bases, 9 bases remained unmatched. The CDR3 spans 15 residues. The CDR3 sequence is CASSLWPGGVEPQHF. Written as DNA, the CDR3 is TGTGCCAGCAGCTTATGGCCAGGGGGAGTTGAGCCCCAGCATTTT.

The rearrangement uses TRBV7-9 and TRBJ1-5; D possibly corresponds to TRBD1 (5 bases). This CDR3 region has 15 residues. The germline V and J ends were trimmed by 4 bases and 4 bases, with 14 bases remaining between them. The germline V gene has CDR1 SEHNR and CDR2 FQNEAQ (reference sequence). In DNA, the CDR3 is TGTGCCAGCAGCTCAGGGAACGGGCTAAATCAGCCCCAGCATTTT. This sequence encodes CASSSGNGLNQPQHF.

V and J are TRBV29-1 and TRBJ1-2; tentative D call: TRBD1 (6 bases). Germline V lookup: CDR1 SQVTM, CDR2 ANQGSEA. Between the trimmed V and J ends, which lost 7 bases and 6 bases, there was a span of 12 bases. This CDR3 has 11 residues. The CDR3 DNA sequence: TGCAGCGCCGGGACATCGGATGGCTACACCTTC. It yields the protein CSAGTSDGYTF.

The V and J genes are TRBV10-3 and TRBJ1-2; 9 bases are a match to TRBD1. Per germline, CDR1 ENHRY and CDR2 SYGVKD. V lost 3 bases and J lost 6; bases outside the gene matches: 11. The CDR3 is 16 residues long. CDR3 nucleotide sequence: TGTGCCATCAGTGATCCCTTACAGGGGGCGACCCATGGCTACACCTTC. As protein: CAISDPLQGATHGYTF.

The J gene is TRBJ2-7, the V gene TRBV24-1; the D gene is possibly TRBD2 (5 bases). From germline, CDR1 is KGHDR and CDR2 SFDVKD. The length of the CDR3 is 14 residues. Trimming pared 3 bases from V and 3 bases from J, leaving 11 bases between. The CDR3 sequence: CATSDRGASYEQYF. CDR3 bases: TGTGCCACCAGTGATCGGGGAGCGAGCTACGAGCAGTACTTC.

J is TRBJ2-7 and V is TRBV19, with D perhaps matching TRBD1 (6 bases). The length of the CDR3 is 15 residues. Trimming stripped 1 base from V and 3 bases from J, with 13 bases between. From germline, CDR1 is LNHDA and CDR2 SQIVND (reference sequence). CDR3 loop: CASSIGRRGGYEQYF. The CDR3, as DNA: TGTGCCAGTAGTATAGGGCGCAGGGGCGGCTACGAGCAGTACTTC.

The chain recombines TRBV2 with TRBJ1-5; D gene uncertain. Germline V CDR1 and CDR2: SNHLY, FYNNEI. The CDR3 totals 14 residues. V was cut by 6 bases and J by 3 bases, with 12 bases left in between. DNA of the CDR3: TGTGCCAGCAGGAGGGCAGGCCCCAATCAGCCCCAGCATTTT. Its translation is CASRRAGPNQPQHF.

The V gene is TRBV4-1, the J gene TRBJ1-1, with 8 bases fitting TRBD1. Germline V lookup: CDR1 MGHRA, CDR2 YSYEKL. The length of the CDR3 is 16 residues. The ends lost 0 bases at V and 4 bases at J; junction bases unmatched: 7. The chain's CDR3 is CASSQDFGQGGTEAFF. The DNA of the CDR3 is TGCGCCAGCAGCCAAGATTTCGGACAGGGCGGCACTGAAGCTTTCTTT.

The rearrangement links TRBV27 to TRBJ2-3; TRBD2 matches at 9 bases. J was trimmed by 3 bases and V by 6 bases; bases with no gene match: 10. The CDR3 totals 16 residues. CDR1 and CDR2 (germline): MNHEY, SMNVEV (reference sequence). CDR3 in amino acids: CASSHPSGTGTDTQYF. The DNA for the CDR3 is TGTGCCAGCAGCCATCCTAGCGGGACCGGAACAGATACGCAGTATTTT.

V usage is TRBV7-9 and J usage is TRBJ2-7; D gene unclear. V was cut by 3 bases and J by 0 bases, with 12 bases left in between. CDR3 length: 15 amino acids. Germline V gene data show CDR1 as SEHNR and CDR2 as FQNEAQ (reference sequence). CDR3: CASSFKRGSSYEQYF. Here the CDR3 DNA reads TGTGCCAGCAGCTTTAAAAGAGGTAGCTCCTACGAGCAGTACTTC.

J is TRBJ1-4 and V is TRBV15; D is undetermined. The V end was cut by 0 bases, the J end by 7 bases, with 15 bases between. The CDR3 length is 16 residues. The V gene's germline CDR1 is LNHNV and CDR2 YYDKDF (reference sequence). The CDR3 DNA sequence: TGTGCCACCAGCAGAGAGTGGGCGTTCGCTGGTGAAAAACTGTTTTTT. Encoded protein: CATSREWAFAGEKLFF. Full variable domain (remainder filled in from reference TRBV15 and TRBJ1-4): DAMVIQNPRYQVTQFGKPVTLSCSQTLNHNVMYWYQQKSSQAPKLLFHYYDKDFNNEADTPDNFQSRRPNTSFCFLDIRSPGLGDTAMYLCATSREWAFAGEKLFFGSGTQLSVL.

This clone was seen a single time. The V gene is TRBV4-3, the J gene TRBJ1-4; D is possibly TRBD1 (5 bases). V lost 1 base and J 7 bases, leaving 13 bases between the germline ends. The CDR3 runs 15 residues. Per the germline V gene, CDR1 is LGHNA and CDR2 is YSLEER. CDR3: CASSQVQGGGEKLFF. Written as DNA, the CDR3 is TGCGCCAGCAGCCAAGTCCAGGGAGGAGGTGAAAAACTGTTTTTT.

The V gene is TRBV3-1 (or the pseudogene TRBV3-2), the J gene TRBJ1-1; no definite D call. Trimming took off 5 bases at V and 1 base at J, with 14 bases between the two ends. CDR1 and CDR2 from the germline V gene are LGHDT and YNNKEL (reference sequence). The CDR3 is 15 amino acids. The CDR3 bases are TGTGCCAGCAGCGCCGGTAGGGCGGGGAACACTGAAGCTTTCTTT. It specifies CASSAGRAGNTEAFF.